The 28 T cell receptor beta chains presented below share a single source sample, sequenced in a study of a mutant IDH1 vaccine in newly diagnosed glioma (dated by TCRdb to the early 2020s). Receptor amplification or capture employed the immunoSEQ multiplex PCR assay. In its TCRdb copy, this immuneACCESS table keeps in-frame sequences only and misses some clones. Where compared with another copy, unresolved V genes explain less than half of these, and the others have no known cause. This sample has 39,000 or so clones in its table, and approximately 80% of those were observed once. The top ten clones comprise around 5.5% of the sample. The antigens of these receptors remain unknown. Read against the paper, the sample's time point label means: week 5, during vaccination. Every vaccine dose consisted of 300 ug of a 20-mer mutant IDH1 peptide in Montanide, administered subcutaneously together with topical imiquimod.

The starting material was PBMCs, obtained from a glioma patient whose treatment included an IDH1 peptide vaccine. The source is a man aged 35-49 years with glioma.

This chain joins TRBV7-2 and TRBJ1-2, with TRBD1 as a possible D gene (5 bases). V shed 5 bases and J shed 0 bases, with 10 bases lying between them. Germline CDR1 reads SGHTA; CDR2 reads FQGNSA. This CDR3 comprises 14 residues. The chain's CDR3 is CASSLGLSNYGYTF. The CDR3 nucleotides are TGTGCCAGCAGCCTGGGACTATCTAACTATGGCTACACCTTC.

The chain uses TRBV6-6 and TRBJ1-2; maybe TRBD1 (6 bases). There are 12 residues in the CDR3. The germline V gene has CDR1 MNHNY and CDR2 SVGAGI (reference sequence). Trimming cost V 7 bases and J 8 bases, with 14 bases left between them. In nucleotides, the CDR3 is TGTGCCAGCACCCAACAGGGTTTGGGCTACACCTTC. The encoded protein is CASTQQGLGYTF.

This rearrangement joins TRBV5-1 to TRBJ1-2; tentative D call: TRBD1 (5 bases). The CDR3 runs 13 residues. Germline V gene data show CDR1 as SGHRS and CDR2 as YFSETQ. V lost 3 bases and J lost 0, with 6 bases in between. The CDR3: CASSWGSNYGYTF. CDR3 bases: TGCGCCAGCAGCTGGGGCTCTAACTATGGCTACACCTTC.

V gene TRBV9 combines with J gene TRBJ2-3; tentative D call: TRBD2 (5 bases). The germline V and J ends were trimmed by 3 bases and 2 bases, with 13 bases remaining between them. This CDR3 is built from 15 residues. Germline CDR1 and CDR2: SGDLS and YYNGEE. The CDR3 DNA is TGTGCCAGCAGCGCCTACCTTAGCGCCACAGATACGCAGTATTTT. It is translated as CASSAYLSATDTQYF.

The rearrangement links TRBV5-1 to TRBJ2-3; D unclear. The CDR3 length is 12 residues. Trimming left V 0 bases short and J 7 bases short, with 6 bases between. Germline CDR1 reads SGHRS; CDR2 reads YFSETQ. The CDR3 nucleotides are TGCGCCAGCAGCTTGGGCACTCATACGCAGTATTTT. This codes for CASSLGTHTQYF.

The chain links TRBV10-3 to TRBJ2-7, with no clear D. The CDR3 has 15 residues. Germline V gene data show CDR1 as ENHRY and CDR2 as SYGVKD. V dropped 2 bases and J dropped 2 bases, with 13 bases sitting between them. The CDR3 nucleotides are TGTGCCATCAGTGAGCCTCGTAGTCCACCCTACGAGCAGTACTTC. Encoded protein: CAISEPRSPPYEQYF.

V usage is TRBV6-5 and J usage is TRBJ2-5, with 9 bases fitting TRBD2. This CDR3 contains 16 residues. CDR1 is MNHEY, CDR2 SVGAGI, per germline. V lost 2 bases and J lost 5; bases outside the gene matches: 9. CDR3 coding DNA: TGTGCCAGCAGTTACGGAGCGGGGGGACCCCGGGAGACCCAGTACTTC. This codes for CASSYGAGGPRETQYF.

The chain recombines TRBV30 with TRBJ2-3; no firm D call. Trimming removed 4 bases from V and 2 bases from J, with 19 bases in between. Germline lookup yields CDR1 GTSNPN and CDR2 SVGIG (reference sequence). CDR3 length: 16 residues. CDR3: CAWIRAGYQTTDTQYF. DNA of the CDR3: TGTGCCTGGATAAGGGCCGGATATCAAACCACAGATACGCAGTATTTT.

The chain carries TRBV6-6 and TRBJ1-4; TRBD1 might be the D (6 bases). The germline V gene encodes CDR1 MNHNY and CDR2 SVGAGI (reference sequence). V lost 6 bases and J lost 7, with 15 bases in between. This CDR3 is built from 14 residues. The chain's CDR3 is CASSTQGKGEKLFF. DNA for the CDR3: TGTGCCAGCAGCACACAGGGAAAGGGTGAAAAACTGTTTTTT.

J is TRBJ1-6 and V is TRBV14; D ambiguous. The V end was cut by 3 bases, the J end by 10 bases, with 10 bases between. CDR3 size: 13 residues. Per the germline V gene, CDR1 is SGHDN and CDR2 is FVKESK. CDR3 in amino acids: CASSQIGGSPLHF. The CDR3 DNA is TGTGCCAGCAGCCAGATCGGTGGGTCACCCCTCCACTTT.

This clone was found a few times. CDR3 DNA: TGCGCCAGCAGCTTGGGCGGTAATGAAAAACTGTTTTTT. It is translated as CASSLGGNEKLFF. This chain connects TRBV5-1 to TRBJ1-4; D unresolved. Germline CDR1 SGHRS, CDR2 YFSETQ. Trimming cost V 0 bases and J 4 bases, with 4 bases left between them. The CDR3 has 13 amino acids.

The chain links TRBV10-1 to TRBJ1-2, with D unclear. The V end lost 4 bases, the J end lost 0 bases, and 9 bases lay between the germline ends. This CDR3 is built from 14 residues. Per germline, CDR1 WNHNN and CDR2 SYGVQD (reference sequence). In nucleotides, the CDR3 is TGCGCCAGCAGTGCGGCCGGAGCTAACTATGGCTACACCTTC. This sequence encodes CASSAAGANYGYTF.

This chain joins TRBV6-6 and TRBJ1-4; D remains ambiguous. The length of the CDR3 is 14 residues. Per germline, CDR1 MNHNY and CDR2 SVGAGI (reference sequence). The V end lost 2 bases, the J end lost 0 bases, and 4 bases lay between the germline ends. The CDR3 DNA reads TGTGCCAGCAGTTACATGACAACTAATGAAAAACTGTTTTTT. Its protein is CASSYMTTNEKLFF.

The CDR3 DNA reads as TGTGCCAGCAGCTTAGGGGCGGGTCAGCCCCAGCATTTT. Residues: CASSLGAGQPQHF. V usage is TRBV7-9 and J usage is TRBJ1-5, with D uncertain. The germline V and J ends were trimmed by 1 base and 6 bases, with 7 bases remaining between them. The CDR3 spans 13 residues. CDR1 is SEHNR, CDR2 FQNEAQ, per germline (reference sequence).

In DNA form, the CDR3 reads TGTGCCAGCTCACCACAGGAGGGGCAGGAGACCCAGTACTTC. It specifies CASSPQEGQETQYF. The gene calls are TRBV18 and TRBJ2-5, with D maybe TRBD2 (6 bases). Germline V gives CDR1 KGHSH, CDR2 LQKENI. V was pared by 1 base and J by 5 bases, with 11 bases between. There are 14 residues in the CDR3.

The CDR3: CASSVENMGSYEQYF. The CDR3 nucleotides read TGTGCCAGCAGCGTGGAAAACATGGGCTCCTACGAGCAGTACTTC. V gene TRBV5-6 combines with J gene TRBJ2-7; unclear D gene. The CDR3 contains 15 residues. Germline-derived CDR1 and CDR2 are SGHDT and YYEEEE. V dropped 4 bases and J dropped 0 bases, with 14 bases sitting between them.

The V call is TRBV5-1, the J call TRBJ2-7; 9 bases agree with TRBD1. CDR3 length: 15 residues. V lost 2 bases to trimming and J lost 3 bases; unmatched junction nucleotides: 6. The germline CDR1 and CDR2 sequences are SGHRS and YFSETQ. The chain's CDR3 is CASSLTDRGFYEQYF. The DNA for the CDR3 is TGCGCCAGCAGCTTAACTGACAGGGGGTTCTACGAGCAGTACTTC. Drawing the rest from reference TRBV5-1 and TRBJ2-7, the complete variable domain is KAGVTQTPRYLIKTRGQQVTLSCSPISGHRSVSWYQQTPGQGLQFLFEYFSETQRNKGNFPGRFSGRQFSNSRSEMNVSTLELGDSALYLCASSLTDRGFYEQYFGPGTRLTVT.

The chain joins TRBV6-6 to TRBJ1-1; D is undetermined. The V gene's germline CDR1 is MNHNY and CDR2 SVGAGI (reference sequence). V lost 7 bases, J lost 4 bases, and 19 bases lay in between. The CDR3 contains 15 residues. Written as DNA, the CDR3 is TGTGCCAGCACCAAACTCACGGGAGGAGGCACTGAAGCTTTCTTT. This translates into CASTKLTGGGTEAFF.

V and J are TRBV19 and TRBJ1-1, with TRBD1 matching 9 bases. CDR3 length: 17 residues. In germline, CDR1 is LNHDA, CDR2 SQIVND (reference sequence). Trimming at V came to 0 bases and at J to 6 bases, leaving 11 bases not matched to a gene. CDR3 bases: TGTGCCAGTAGTATAGAGGGGACAGGGACTATAATTTCTGAAGCTTTCTTT. It is translated as CASSIEGTGTIISEAFF.

V is TRBV5-1 and J is TRBJ2-3; the D is unclear. Trimming removed 4 bases at V and 7 bases at J, with 7 bases between. In germline, CDR1 is SGHRS, CDR2 YFSETQ. The CDR3 covers 11 residues. The CDR3: CASSAENTQYF. CDR3 coding DNA: TGCGCCAGCAGCGCCGAGAATACGCAGTATTTT.

This sequence joins TRBV5-6 and TRBJ2-1, with D tentatively TRBD1 (6 bases). The CDR3 covers 16 residues. The germline V gene has CDR1 SGHDT and CDR2 YYEEEE. The ends were cut back, 6 bases at V and 9 bases at J, with 25 bases in the middle. Here the CDR3 DNA reads TGTGCCAGCACCCCGGGGATCAGGGGCCTCCAGGGTGAGCAGTTCTTC. Translated, it gives CASTPGIRGLQGEQFF.

The gene calls are TRBV7-9 and TRBJ2-1, with 9 bases that match TRBD2. Germline V gene sequence: CDR1 SEHNR, CDR2 FQNEAQ (reference sequence). After removal of 5 bases from V and 8 bases from J, the junction contained 10 bases not matched to a gene. The CDR3 contains 15 residues. CDR3 in DNA: TGTGCCAGCAGCCCGGGACTAGCCTCGGGCGATGAGCAGTTCTTC. This codes for CASSPGLASGDEQFF.

The V call is TRBV7-9, the J call TRBJ1-4; TRBD1 agrees at 8 bases. This CDR3 has 18 amino acids. Germline V gene lookup returns CDR1 SEHNR and CDR2 FQNEAQ (reference sequence). V trimming: 5 bases; J trimming: 7 bases; junction bases outside the gene matches: 18. For the CDR3, the DNA is TGTGCCAGCAGCCCAACAAGCAGGGGGCGGTCGGGTAGTGAAAAACTGTTTTTT. Translated: CASSPTSRGRSGSEKLFF.

This rearrangement joins TRBV6-1 to TRBJ2-4; 9 bases align to TRBD2. The CDR3 contains 15 residues. Germline V gene lookup returns CDR1 MNHNS and CDR2 SASEGT. The V and J ends lost 3 bases and 8 bases, in that order; junction bases with no gene match: 8. The CDR3 nucleotides read TGTGCCAGCAGTGATGGGCGGGGGGGCTCGGACATTCAGTACTTC. Protein product: CASSDGRGGSDIQYF.

This clone has a handful of counts. This chain uses TRBV4-1 with TRBJ1-1; D remains unclear. This CDR3 has 14 amino acids. The ends were cut back, 4 bases at V and 0 bases at J, with 9 bases in the middle. Germline assignment: CDR1 MGHRA and CDR2 YSYEKL. The CDR3 loop is CASSRGPLNTEAFF. The CDR3 DNA reads as TGCGCCAGCAGCCGTGGACCGTTGAACACTGAAGCTTTCTTT.

This clone was detected only once. The chain employs TRBV19 and TRBJ1-2, with D unresolved. Trimming left V 8 bases short and J 0 bases short, with 13 bases between. This CDR3 region has 14 residues. CDR1 LNHDA and CDR2 SQIVND come from the germline V gene (reference sequence). The CDR3 nucleotides are TGTGCCAGTCGCATCGAGCCTTCTAACTATGGCTACACCTTC. Protein sequence: CASRIEPSNYGYTF. Looking up the rest from reference TRBV19 and TRBJ1-2 gives the full variable domain: DGGITQSPKYLFRKEGQNVTLSCEQNLNHDAMYWYRQDPGQGLRLIYYSQIVNDFQKGDIAEGYSVSREKKESFPLTVTSAQKNPTAFYLCASRIEPSNYGYTFGSGTRLTVV.

The chain combines TRBV10-3 with TRBJ1-2; D gene unclear. V lost 5 bases, J lost 4 bases, and 8 bases lay in between. The CDR3 runs to 12 residues. The germline V gene has CDR1 ENHRY and CDR2 SYGVKD. The CDR3 nucleotides read TGTGCCATCAGTTTGGACTTCTATGGCTACACCTTC. It translates to CAISLDFYGYTF.

The rearrangement uses TRBV6-4 and TRBJ1-4; D is unclear. This CDR3 region has 14 residues. Germline CDR1 reads MRHNA; CDR2 reads SNTAGT. The germline V and J ends were trimmed by 4 bases and 8 bases, with 14 bases remaining between them. The CDR3 sequence: CASSASPKREKLFF. For the CDR3, the DNA is TGTGCCAGCAGTGCGAGCCCCAAGAGGGAAAAACTGTTTTTT.